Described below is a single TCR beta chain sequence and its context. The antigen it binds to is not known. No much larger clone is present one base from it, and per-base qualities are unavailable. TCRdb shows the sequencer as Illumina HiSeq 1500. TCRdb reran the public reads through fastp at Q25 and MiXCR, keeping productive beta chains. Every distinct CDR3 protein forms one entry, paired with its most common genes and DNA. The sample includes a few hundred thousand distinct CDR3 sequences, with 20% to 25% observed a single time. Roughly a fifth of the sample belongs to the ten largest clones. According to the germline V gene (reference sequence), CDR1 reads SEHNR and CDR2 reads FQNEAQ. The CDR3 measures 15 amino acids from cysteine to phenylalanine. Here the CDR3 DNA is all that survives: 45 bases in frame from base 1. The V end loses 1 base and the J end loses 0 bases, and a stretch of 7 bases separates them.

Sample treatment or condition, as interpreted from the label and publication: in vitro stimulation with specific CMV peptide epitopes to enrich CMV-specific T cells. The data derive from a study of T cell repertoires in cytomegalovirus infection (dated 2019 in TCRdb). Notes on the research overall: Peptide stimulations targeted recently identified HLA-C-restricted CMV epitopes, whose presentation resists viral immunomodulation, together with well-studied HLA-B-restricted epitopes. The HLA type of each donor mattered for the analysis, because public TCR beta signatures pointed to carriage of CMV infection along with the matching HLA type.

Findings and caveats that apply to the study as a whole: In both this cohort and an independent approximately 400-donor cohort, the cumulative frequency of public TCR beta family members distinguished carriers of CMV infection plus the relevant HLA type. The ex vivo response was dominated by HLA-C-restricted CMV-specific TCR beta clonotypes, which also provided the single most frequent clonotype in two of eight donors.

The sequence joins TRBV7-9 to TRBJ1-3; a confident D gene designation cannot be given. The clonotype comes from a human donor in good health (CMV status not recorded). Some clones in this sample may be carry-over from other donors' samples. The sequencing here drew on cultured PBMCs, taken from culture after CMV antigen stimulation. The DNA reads TGTGCCAGCAGCTTAGACACTAGCTCTGGAAACACCATATATTTT. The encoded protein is CASSLDTSSGNTIYF. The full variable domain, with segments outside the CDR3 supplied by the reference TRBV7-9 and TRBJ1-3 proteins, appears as DTGVSQNPRHKITKRGQNVTFRCDPISEHNRLYWYRQTLGQGPEFLTYFQNEAQLEKSRLLSDRFSAERPKGSFSTLEIQRTEQGDSAMYLCASSLDTSSGNTIYFGEGSWLTVV.